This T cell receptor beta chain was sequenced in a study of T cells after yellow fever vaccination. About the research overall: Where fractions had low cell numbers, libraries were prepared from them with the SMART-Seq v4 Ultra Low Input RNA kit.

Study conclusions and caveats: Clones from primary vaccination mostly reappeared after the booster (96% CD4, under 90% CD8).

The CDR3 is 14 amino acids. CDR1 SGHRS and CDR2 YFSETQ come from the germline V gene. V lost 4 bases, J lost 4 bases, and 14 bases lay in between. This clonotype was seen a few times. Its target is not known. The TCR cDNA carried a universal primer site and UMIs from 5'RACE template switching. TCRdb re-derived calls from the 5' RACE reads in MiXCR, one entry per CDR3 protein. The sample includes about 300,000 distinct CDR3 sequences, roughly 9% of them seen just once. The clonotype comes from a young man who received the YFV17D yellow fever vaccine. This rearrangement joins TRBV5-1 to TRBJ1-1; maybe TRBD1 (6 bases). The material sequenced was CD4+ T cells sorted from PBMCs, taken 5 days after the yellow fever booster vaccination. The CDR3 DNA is TGCGCCAGCAGCCCGCAGGGGAGAGCCACTGAAGCTTTCTTT. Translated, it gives CASSPQGRATEAFF.